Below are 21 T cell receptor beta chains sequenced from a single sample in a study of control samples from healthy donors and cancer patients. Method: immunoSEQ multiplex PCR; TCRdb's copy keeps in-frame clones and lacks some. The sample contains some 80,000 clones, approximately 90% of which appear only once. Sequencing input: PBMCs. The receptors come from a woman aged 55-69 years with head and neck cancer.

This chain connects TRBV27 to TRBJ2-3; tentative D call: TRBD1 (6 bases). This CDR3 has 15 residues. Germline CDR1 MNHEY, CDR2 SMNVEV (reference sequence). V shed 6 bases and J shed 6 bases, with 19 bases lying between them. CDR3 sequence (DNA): TGTGCCAGCAGCCCGAACAGGGTTGAAACCGATACGCAGTATTTT. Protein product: CASSPNRVETDTQYF.

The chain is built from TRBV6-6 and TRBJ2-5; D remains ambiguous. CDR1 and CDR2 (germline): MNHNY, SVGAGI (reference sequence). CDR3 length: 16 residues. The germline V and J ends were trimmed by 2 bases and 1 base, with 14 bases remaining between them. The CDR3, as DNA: TGTGCCAGCAGTTACACCACGTTCAGGTTCCAAGAGACCCAGTACTTC. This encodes CASSYTTFRFQETQYF.

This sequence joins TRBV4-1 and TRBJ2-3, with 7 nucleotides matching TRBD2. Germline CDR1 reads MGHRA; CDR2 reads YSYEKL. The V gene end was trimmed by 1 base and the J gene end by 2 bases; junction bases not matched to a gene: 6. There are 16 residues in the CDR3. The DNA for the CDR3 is TGCGCCAGCAGCCAAGGGGGGGGAAGATACACAGATACGCAGTATTTT. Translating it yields CASSQGGGRYTDTQYF.

The CDR3 loop is CAIRSYTEQFF. The CDR3 region has the DNA TGTGCCATCAGATCTTATACTGAGCAGTTCTTC. This chain links TRBV10-3 with TRBJ2-1; no firm D call. The germline CDR1 and CDR2 sequences are ENHRY and SYGVKD. The CDR3 consists of 11 residues. V lost 6 bases and J 9 bases, leaving 9 bases between the germline ends.

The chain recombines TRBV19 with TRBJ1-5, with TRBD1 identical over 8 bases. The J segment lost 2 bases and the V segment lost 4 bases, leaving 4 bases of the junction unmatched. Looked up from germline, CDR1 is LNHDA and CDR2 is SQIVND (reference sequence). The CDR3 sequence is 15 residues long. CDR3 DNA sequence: TGTGCCAGTAGTACCCTGACAGGGGGCAATCAGCCCCAGCATTTT. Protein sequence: CASSTLTGGNQPQHF.

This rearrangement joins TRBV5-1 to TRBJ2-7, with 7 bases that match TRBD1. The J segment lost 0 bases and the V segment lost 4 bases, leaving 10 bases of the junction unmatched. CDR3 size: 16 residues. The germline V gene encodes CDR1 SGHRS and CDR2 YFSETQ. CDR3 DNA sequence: TGCGCCAGCAGCACAAGCCCCGGGACAGCCTCCTACGAGCAGTACTTC. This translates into CASSTSPGTASYEQYF.

CDR3 residues: CASSESGVDNEKLFF. In DNA form, the CDR3 reads TGTGCCAGCAGTGAATCTGGGGTCGATAATGAAAAACTGTTTTTT. This chain connects TRBV2 to TRBJ1-4; D gene unclear. Germline V gene data show CDR1 as SNHLY and CDR2 as FYNNEI. The CDR3 runs to 15 residues. Trimming cost V 2 bases and J 4 bases, with 11 bases left between them.

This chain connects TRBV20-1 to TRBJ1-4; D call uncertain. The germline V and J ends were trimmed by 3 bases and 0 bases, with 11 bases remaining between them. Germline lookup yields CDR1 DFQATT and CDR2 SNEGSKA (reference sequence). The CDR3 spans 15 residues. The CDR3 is CSASPGVATNEKLFF. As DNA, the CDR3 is TGCAGTGCTAGTCCTGGAGTTGCAACTAATGAAAAACTGTTTTTT.

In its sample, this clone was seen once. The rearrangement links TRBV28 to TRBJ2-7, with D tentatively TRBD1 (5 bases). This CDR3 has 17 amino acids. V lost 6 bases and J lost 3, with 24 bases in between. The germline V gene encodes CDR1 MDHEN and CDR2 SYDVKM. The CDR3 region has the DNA TGTGCCAGCAGCCCTAGGTCAGGGCTTTCTCTTTACTACGAGCAGTACTTC. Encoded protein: CASSPRSGLSLYYEQYF.

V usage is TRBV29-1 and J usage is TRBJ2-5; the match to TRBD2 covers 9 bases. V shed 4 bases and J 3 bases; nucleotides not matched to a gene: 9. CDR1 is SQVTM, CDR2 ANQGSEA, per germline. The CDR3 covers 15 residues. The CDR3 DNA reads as TGCAGCGTTGTCCTAGCGGGACTGTCGAAAGAGACCCAGTACTTC. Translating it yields CSVVLAGLSKETQYF.

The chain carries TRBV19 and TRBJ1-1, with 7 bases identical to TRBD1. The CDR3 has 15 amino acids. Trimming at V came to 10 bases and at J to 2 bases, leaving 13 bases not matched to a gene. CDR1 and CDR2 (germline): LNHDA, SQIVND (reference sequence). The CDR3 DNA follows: TGTGCCACCAAACTCGACAGGGCTTCTAACACTGAAGCTTTCTTT. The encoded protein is CATKLDRASNTEAFF. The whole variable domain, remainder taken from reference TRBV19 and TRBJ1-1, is DGGITQSPKYLFRKEGQNVTLSCEQNLNHDAMYWYRQDPGQGLRLIYYSQIVNDFQKGDIAEGYSVSREKKESFPLTVTSAQKNPTAFYLCATKLDRASNTEAFFGQGTRLTVV.

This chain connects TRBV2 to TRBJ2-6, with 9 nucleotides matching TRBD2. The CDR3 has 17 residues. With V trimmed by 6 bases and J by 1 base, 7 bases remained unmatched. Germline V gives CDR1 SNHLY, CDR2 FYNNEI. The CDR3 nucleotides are TGTGCCAGCAGACATGGACTAGCGATTTCTGGGGCCAACGTCCTGACTTTC. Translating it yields CASRHGLAISGANVLTF.

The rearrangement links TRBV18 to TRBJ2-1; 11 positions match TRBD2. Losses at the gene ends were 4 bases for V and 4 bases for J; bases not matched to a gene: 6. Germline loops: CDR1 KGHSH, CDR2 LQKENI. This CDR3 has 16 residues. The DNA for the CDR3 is TGTGCCAGCTCACTGCTGACTAGCGGGACTTACAATGAGCAGTTCTTC. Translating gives CASSLLTSGTYNEQFF.

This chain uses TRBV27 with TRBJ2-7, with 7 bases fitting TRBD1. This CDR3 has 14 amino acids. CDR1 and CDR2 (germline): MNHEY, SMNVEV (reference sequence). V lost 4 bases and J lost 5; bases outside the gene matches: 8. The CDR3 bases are TGTGCCAGCAGTTCGGGACAGCCAAGAAACGAGCAGTACTTC. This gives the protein CASSSGQPRNEQYF.

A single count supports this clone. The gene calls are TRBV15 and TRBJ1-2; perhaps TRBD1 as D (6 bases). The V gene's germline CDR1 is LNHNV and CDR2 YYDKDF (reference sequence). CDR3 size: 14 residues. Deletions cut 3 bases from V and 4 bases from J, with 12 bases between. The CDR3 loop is CATSRNRGPYGYTF. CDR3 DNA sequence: TGTGCCACCAGCAGGAACCGGGGGCCCTATGGCTACACCTTC.

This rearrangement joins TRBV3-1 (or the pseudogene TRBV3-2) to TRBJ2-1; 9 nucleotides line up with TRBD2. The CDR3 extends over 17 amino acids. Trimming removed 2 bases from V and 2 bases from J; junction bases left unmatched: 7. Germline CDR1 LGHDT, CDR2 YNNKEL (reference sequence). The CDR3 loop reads CASSQIGGRAAYNEQFF. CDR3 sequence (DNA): TGTGCCAGCAGCCAAATCGGCGGGAGGGCCGCCTACAATGAGCAGTTCTTC.

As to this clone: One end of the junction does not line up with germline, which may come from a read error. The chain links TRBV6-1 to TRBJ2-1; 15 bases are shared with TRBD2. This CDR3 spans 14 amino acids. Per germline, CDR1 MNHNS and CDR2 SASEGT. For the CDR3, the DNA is TGTGCCAGCAGTGAAAGGGGACTAGCGGGAGGAAAGGTCTTC. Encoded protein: CASSERGLAGGKVF.

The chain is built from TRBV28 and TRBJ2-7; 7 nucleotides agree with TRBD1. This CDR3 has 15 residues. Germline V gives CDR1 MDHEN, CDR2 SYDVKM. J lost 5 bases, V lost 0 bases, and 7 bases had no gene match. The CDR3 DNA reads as TGTGCCAGCAGTTTATGGTCAGGGGGTAGGGACGAGCAGTACTTC. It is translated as CASSLWSGGRDEQYF.

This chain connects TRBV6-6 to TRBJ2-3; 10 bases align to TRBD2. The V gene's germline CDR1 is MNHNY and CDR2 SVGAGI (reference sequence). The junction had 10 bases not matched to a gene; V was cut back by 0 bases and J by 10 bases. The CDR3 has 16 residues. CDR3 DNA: TGTGCCAGCAGTTACTCCGGGATAGCGGGGGGCGGGGCGCAGTATTTT. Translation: CASSYSGIAGGGAQYF.

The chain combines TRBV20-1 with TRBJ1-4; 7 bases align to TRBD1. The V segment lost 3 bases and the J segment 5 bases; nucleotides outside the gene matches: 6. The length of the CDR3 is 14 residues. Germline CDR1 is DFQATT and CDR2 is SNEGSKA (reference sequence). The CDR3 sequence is CSASSAGGNEKLFF. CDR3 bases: TGCAGTGCTAGTTCGGCAGGGGGAAATGAAAAACTGTTTTTT.

CDR3 bases: TGCAGCGGTAGGGAATTGGCAGATACGCAGTATTTT. Protein: CSGRELADTQYF. The chain is built from TRBV29-1 and TRBJ2-3, with no clear D. Deletions cut 7 bases from V and 4 bases from J, with 12 bases between. Germline V gene lookup returns CDR1 SQVTM and CDR2 ANQGSEA. The CDR3 consists of 12 residues.